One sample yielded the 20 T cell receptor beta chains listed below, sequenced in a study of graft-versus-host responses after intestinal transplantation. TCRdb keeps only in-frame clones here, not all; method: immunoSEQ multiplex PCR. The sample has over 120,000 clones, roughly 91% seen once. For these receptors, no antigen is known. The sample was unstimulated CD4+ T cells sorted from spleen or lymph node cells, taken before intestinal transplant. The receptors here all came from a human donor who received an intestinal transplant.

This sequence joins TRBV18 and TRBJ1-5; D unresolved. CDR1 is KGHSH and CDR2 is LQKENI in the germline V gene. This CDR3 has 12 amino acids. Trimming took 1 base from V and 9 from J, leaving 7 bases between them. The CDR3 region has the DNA TGTGCCAGCTCACCACTTGCGGGGCCCCAGCATTTT. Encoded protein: CASSPLAGPQHF.

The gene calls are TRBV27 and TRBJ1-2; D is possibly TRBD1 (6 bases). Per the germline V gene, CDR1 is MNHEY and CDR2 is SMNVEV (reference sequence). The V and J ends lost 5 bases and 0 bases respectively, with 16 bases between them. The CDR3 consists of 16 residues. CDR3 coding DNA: TGTGCCAGCAGTCCCTTGACAGGCGTATCTAACTATGGCTACACCTTC. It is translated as CASSPLTGVSNYGYTF.

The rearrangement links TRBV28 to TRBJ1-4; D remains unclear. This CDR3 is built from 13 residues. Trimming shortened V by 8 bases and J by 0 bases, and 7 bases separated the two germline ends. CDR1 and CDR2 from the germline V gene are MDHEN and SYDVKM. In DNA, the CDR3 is TGTGCCAGCCGGGCTGCAACTAATGAAAAACTGTTTTTT. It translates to CASRAATNEKLFF.

DNA of the CDR3: TGTGCCAGCAGCAAGACTAGCGGGAGCTCCTACGAGCAGTACTTC. Translated, it gives CASSKTSGSSYEQYF. This chain links TRBV7-2 with TRBJ2-7, with 12 positions matching TRBD2. Germline CDR1 reads SGHTA; CDR2 reads FQGNSA. CDR3 size: 15 residues. The junction had 2 bases not matched to a gene; V was cut back by 5 bases and J by 0 bases.

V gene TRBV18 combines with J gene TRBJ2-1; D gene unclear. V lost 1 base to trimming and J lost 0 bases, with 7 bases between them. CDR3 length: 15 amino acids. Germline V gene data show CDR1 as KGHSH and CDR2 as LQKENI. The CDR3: CASSPRPTSYNEQFF. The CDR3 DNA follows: TGTGCCAGCTCACCACGGCCGACCTCCTACAATGAGCAGTTCTTC. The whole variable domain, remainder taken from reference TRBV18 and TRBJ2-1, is NAGVMQNPRHLVRRRGQEARLRCSPMKGHSHVYWYRQLPEEGLKFMVYLQKENIIDESGMPKERFSAEFPKEGPSILRIQQVVRGDSAAYFCASSPRPTSYNEQFFGPGTRLTVL.

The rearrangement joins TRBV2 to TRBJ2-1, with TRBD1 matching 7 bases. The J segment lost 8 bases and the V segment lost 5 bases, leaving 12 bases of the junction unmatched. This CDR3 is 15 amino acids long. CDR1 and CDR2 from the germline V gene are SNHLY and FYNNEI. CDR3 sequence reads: CASSPTGASADEQFF. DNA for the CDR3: TGTGCCAGCAGTCCTACAGGGGCAAGCGCCGATGAGCAGTTCTTC.

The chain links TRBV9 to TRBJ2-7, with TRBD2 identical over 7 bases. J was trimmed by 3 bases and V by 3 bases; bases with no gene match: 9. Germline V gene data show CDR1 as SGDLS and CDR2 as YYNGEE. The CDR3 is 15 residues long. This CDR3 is CASSAYGRPVYEQYF. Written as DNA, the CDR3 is TGTGCCAGCAGCGCCTACGGGAGGCCGGTCTACGAGCAGTACTTC.

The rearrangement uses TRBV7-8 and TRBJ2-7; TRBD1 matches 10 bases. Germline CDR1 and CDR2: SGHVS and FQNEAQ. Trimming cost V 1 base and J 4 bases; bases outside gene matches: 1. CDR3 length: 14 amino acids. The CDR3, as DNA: TGTGCCAGCAGCTTAGGGGACAGGGGATACGAGCAGTACTTC. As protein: CASSLGDRGYEQYF.

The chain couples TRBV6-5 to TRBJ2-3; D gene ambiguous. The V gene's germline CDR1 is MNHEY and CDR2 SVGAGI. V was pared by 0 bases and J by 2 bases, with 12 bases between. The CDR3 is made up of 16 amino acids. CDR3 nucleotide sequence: TGTGCCAGCAGTTACTCATTCACACGTTTCACAGATACGCAGTATTTT. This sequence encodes CASSYSFTRFTDTQYF.

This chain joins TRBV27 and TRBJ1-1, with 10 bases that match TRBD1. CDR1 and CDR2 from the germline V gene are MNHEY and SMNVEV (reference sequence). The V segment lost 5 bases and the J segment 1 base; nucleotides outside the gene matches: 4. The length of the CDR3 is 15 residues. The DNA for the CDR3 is TGTGCCAGCAGTCAATGGACAGGGGGGAACACTGAAGCTTTCTTT. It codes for CASSQWTGGNTEAFF.

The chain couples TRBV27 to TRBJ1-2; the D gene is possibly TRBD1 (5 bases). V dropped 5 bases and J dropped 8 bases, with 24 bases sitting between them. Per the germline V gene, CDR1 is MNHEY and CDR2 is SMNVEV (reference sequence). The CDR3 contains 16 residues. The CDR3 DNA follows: TGTGCCAGCAGTCCACCTTTAGGGACGGTGGGGCGCGGCTACACCTTC. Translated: CASSPPLGTVGRGYTF.

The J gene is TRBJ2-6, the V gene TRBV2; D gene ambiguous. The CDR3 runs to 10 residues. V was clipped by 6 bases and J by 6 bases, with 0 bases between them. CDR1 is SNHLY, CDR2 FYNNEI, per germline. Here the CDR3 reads CASRANVLTF. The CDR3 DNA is TGTGCCAGCAGGGCCAACGTCCTGACTTTC.

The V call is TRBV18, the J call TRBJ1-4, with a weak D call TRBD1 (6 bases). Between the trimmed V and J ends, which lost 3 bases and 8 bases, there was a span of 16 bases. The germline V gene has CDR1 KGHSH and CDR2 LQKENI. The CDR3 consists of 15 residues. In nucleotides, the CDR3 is TGTGCCAGCTCACCGAGGGACATGGGGTACGAAAAACTGTTTTTT. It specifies CASSPRDMGYEKLFF.

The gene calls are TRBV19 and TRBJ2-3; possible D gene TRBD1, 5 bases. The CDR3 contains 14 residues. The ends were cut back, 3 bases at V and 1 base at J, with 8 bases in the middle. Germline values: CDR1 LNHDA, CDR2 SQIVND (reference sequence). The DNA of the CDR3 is TGTGCCAGTAGTATGGGGCCCCGCACAGATACGCAGTATTTT. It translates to CASSMGPRTDTQYF.

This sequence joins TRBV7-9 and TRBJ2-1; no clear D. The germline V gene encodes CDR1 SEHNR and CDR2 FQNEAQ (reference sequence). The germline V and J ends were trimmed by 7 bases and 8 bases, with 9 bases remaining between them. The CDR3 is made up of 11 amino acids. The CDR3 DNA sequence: TGTGCCAGCACCCAAAAGGATGAGCAGTTCTTC. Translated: CASTQKDEQFF.

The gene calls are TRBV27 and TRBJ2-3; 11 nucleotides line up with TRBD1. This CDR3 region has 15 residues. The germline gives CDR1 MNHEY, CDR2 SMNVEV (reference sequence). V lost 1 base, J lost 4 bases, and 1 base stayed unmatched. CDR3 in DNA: TGTGCCAGCAGTTTATGGACAGGGGGCGCAGATACGCAGTATTTT. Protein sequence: CASSLWTGGADTQYF.

The CDR3 sequence is CASSTRTSGIADTQYF. The DNA of the CDR3 is TGTGCCAGTAGTACCCGGACTAGCGGGATAGCAGATACGCAGTATTTT. The J gene is TRBJ2-3, the V gene TRBV19; 12 positions agree with TRBD2. CDR3 length: 16 amino acids. Per the germline V gene, CDR1 is LNHDA and CDR2 is SQIVND (reference sequence). Trimming at V came to 4 bases and at J to 4 bases, leaving 6 bases not matched to a gene.

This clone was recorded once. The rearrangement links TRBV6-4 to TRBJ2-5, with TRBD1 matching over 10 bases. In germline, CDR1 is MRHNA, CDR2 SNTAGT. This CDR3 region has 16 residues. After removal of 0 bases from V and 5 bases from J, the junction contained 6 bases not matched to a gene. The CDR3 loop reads CASSDSTGQGSETQYF. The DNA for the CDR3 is TGTGCCAGCAGTGACTCTACGGGACAGGGGAGCGAGACCCAGTACTTC.

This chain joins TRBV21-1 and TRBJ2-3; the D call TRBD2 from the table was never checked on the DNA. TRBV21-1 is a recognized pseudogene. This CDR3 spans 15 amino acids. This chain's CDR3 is CASSILAGGGDTQYF. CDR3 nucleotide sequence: TGTGCCAGCAGCATCTTAGCGGGAGGGGGTGATACGCAGTATTTT.

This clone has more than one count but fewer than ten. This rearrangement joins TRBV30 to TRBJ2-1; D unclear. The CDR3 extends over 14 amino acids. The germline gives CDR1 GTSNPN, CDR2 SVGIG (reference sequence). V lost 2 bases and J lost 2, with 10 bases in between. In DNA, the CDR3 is TGTGCCTGGAGTATTAGCCTTACCTACAATGAGCAGTTCTTC. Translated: CAWSISLTYNEQFF.